Below, 13 T cell receptor beta chains from the same sample are listed, as sequenced in a study of T cell responses to AZD1222 COVID-19 vaccine. Using immunoSEQ multiplex PCR, the repertoire was profiled, and TCRdb retains in-frame clones only, with some absent. Of 77,000 or so clones in the sample, about 90% are singletons; the top ten hold 5.5% to 9%. This specimen was peripheral blood, taken on day 0 of MenACWY control vaccination. The receptors were gathered from an adult in good health.

The chain employs TRBV3-1 (or the pseudogene TRBV3-2) and TRBJ2-2; a weak D match, TRBD2 (6 bases). The CDR3 consists of 16 residues. Germline CDR1 LGHDT, CDR2 YNNKEL (reference sequence). The ends were cut back, 4 bases at V and 6 bases at J, with 18 bases in the middle. CDR3 coding DNA: TGTGCCAGCAGCCCCCAAGGCGTACTAGCTGCCGGGGAGCTGTTTTTT. Protein: CASSPQGVLAAGELFF.

The chain uses TRBV6-5 and TRBJ2-5; D uncertain. V was shortened by 2 bases and J by 7 bases, with 17 bases between the two germline ends. This CDR3 is built from 15 residues. The germline V gene encodes CDR1 MNHEY and CDR2 SVGAGI. CDR3 loop: CASSYKVQSVGTQYF. CDR3 DNA: TGTGCCAGCAGTTACAAAGTTCAGAGCGTCGGGACCCAGTACTTC.

This clone came up once. This rearrangement joins TRBV19 to TRBJ1-5; D is perhaps TRBD1 (5 bases). The CDR3 is 13 amino acids. Germline assignment: CDR1 LNHDA and CDR2 SQIVND (reference sequence). The V end lost 6 bases, the J end lost 6 bases, and 12 bases lay between the germline ends. CDR3 sequence reads: CASSGTAGQPQHF. In DNA form, the CDR3 reads TGTGCCAGTAGCGGGACCGCGGGTCAGCCCCAGCATTTT.

V and J are TRBV24-1 and TRBJ1-5; 9 positions agree with TRBD1. The CDR3 is 14 amino acids. The germline gives CDR1 KGHDR, CDR2 SFDVKD. The V and J ends lost 8 bases and 1 base, in that order; junction bases with no gene match: 2. The CDR3 coding sequence is TGTGCCACCAAGGACAGGGGCAGCAATCAGCCCCAGCATTTT. It yields the protein CATKDRGSNQPQHF.

V usage is TRBV12-3 or TRBV12-4 and J usage is TRBJ1-6, with D possibly matching TRBD1 (5 bases). Between the trimmed V and J ends, which lost 5 bases and 10 bases, there was a span of 12 bases. The CDR3 extends over 13 amino acids. The CDR3 loop reads CASSPGTGSPLHF. In DNA form, the CDR3 reads TGTGCCAGCAGTCCAGGGACGGGGTCACCCCTCCACTTT.

The J gene is TRBJ1-5, the V gene TRBV28, with D possibly TRBD1 on 6 matching bases. V was cut by 0 bases and J by 4 bases, with 13 bases left in between. The CDR3 consists of 16 residues. In germline, CDR1 is MDHEN, CDR2 SYDVKM. CDR3 DNA: TGTGCCAGCAGTTTATGGAAGGGGGTGAGGAATCAGCCCCAGCATTTT. Translated: CASSLWKGVRNQPQHF. Full variable domain (rest looked up from reference TRBV28 and TRBJ1-5): DVKVTQSSRYLVKRTGEKVFLECVQDMDHENMFWYRQDPGLGLRLIYFSYDVKMKEKGDIPEGYSVSREKKERFSLILESASTNQTSMYLCASSLWKGVRNQPQHFGDGTRLSIL.

This clone was recorded once. The CDR3 region is CASSILMEPQHF. The DNA for the CDR3 is TGTGCCAGTAGTATACTTATGGAGCCCCAGCATTTT. The chain carries TRBV19 and TRBJ1-5; D call uncertain. CDR1 is LNHDA and CDR2 is SQIVND in the germline V gene (reference sequence). V was pared by 2 bases and J by 8 bases, with 7 bases between. The CDR3 contains 12 residues.

This clone was detected once. The chain uses TRBV6-4 and TRBJ2-1, with D tentatively TRBD1 or TRBD2 (7 bases each). Trimming removed 5 bases from V and 4 bases from J, with 15 bases in between. Per germline, CDR1 MRHNA and CDR2 SNTAGT. The CDR3 runs to 15 residues. The CDR3 sequence: CASSPQGGGYNEQFF. The CDR3, as DNA: TGTGCCAGCAGTCCCCAGGGGGGAGGGTACAATGAGCAGTTCTTC.

This clone was picked up a small number of times. J is TRBJ2-3 and V is TRBV7-9, with 7 bases identical to TRBD1. This CDR3 has 15 amino acids. CDR1 is SEHNR and CDR2 is FQNEAQ in the germline V gene (reference sequence). The V gene end was trimmed by 5 bases and the J gene end by 2 bases; junction bases not matched to a gene: 7. The CDR3 sequence is CASSPTGSNTDTQYF. The DNA of the CDR3 is TGTGCCAGCAGCCCGACAGGGTCGAACACAGATACGCAGTATTTT.

The CDR3 protein is CATGLGETQYF. The DNA of the CDR3 is TGTGCCACCGGCCTGGGAGAGACCCAGTACTTC. V is TRBV24-1 and J is TRBJ2-5; D gene unclear. Germline CDR1 is KGHDR and CDR2 is SFDVKD. The CDR3 consists of 11 residues. V was trimmed by 9 bases and J by 4 bases, leaving 8 bases between them.

This clone was recorded only once. The chain uses TRBV7-3 and TRBJ2-3; no clear D gene. This CDR3 contains 14 residues. The germline V and J ends were trimmed by 3 bases and 2 bases, with 9 bases remaining between them. Germline loops: CDR1 SGHTA, CDR2 FQGTGA. The CDR3 is CASSLGQFTDTQYF. CDR3 DNA sequence: TGTGCCAGCAGCTTGGGTCAGTTCACAGATACGCAGTATTTT.

The chain carries TRBV12-3 or TRBV12-4 and TRBJ2-7; D unresolved. The CDR3 totals 13 residues. Trimming pared 6 bases from V and 1 base from J, leaving 10 bases between. As DNA, the CDR3 is TGTGCCAGCAGGACACCTTATTCCTACGAGCAGTACTTC. Translated, it gives CASRTPYSYEQYF.

The rearrangement links TRBV6-5 to TRBJ1-2; 9 nucleotides line up with TRBD1. The germline V gene encodes CDR1 MNHEY and CDR2 SVGAGI. V lost 6 bases to trimming and J lost 8 bases; unmatched junction nucleotides: 10. The CDR3 sequence is 14 residues long. CDR3 sequence: CASSPLTGGGGYTF. CDR3 sequence (DNA): TGTGCCAGCAGCCCACTAACAGGGGGCGGGGGCTACACCTTC.